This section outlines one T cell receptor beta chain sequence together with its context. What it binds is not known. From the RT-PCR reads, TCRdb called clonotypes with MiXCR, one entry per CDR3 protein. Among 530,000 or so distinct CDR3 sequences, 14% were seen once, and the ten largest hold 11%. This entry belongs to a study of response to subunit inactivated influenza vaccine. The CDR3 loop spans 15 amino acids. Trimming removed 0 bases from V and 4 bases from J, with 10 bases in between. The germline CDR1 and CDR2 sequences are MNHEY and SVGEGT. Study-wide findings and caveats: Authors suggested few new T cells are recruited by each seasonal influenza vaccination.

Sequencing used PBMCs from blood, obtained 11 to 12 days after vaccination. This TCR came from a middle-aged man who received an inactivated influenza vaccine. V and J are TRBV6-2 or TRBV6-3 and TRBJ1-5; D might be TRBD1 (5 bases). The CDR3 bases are TGTGCCAGCAGTTACTCCCACCGGGGGAATCAGCCCCAGCATTTT. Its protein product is CASSYSHRGNQPQHF.